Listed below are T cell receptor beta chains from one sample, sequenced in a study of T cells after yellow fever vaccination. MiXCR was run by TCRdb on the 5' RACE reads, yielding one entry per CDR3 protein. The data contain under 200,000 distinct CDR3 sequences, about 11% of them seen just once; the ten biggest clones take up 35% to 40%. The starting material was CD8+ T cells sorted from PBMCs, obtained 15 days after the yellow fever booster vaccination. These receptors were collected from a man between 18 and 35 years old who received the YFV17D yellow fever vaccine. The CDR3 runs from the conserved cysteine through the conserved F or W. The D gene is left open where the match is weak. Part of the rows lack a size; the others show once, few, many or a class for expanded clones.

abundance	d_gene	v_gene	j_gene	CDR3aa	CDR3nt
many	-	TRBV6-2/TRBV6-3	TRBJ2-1	CASSYPIVWGAYNEQFF	TGTGCCAGCAGTTACCCGATAGTCTGGGGGGCCTACAATGAGCAGTTCTTC
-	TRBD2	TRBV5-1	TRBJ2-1	CASSLLAGGSDEQFF	TGCGCCAGCAGCTTACTAGCGGGAGGGTCCGATGAGCAGTTCTTC
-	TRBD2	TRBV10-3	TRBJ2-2	CAISAGVGSGELFF	TGTGCCATCAGCGCGGGGGTCGGCTCCGGGGAGCTGTTTTTT
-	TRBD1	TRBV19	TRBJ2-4	CASSIRTGRNIQYF	TGTGCCAGTAGTATCCGGACAGGGAGGAACATTCAGTACTTC
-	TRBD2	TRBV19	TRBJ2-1	CASGLAGGSYNEQFF	TGTGCCAGCGGCCTAGCGGGGGGTTCCTACAATGAGCAGTTCTTC
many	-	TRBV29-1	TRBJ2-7	CSVEDPVGEAYEQYF	TGCAGCGTTGAAGACCCGGTCGGGGAGGCCTACGAGCAGTACTTC
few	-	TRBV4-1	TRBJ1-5	CASSQDRDQPQHF	TGCGCCAGCAGCCAAGACAGGGATCAGCCCCAGCATTTT
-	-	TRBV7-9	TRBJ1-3	CASSLVGSGNTIYF	TGCGCCAGCAGCTTGGTGGGGTCTGGAAACACCATATATTTT
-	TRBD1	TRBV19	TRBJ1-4	CASSPGQGEATNEKLFF	TGTGCCAGTAGTCCGGGACAGGGAGAAGCAACTAATGAAAAACTGTTTTTT
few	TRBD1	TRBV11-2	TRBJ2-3	CASSQGTGYRTDTQYF	TGTGCCAGCAGCCAAGGGACAGGGTACCGCACAGATACGCAGTATTTT
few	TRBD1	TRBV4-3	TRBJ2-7	CASSQSGTGPEQYF	TGCGCCAGCAGCCAATCCGGGACAGGGCCCGAGCAGTACTTC
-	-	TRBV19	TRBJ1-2	CASSIWSGSNYGYTF	TGTGCCAGTAGTATTTGGTCCGGCTCTAACTATGGCTACACCTTC
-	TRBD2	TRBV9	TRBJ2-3	CASSGGTSGGPDTQYF	TGTGCCAGCAGCGGCGGGACTAGCGGGGGTCCGGATACGCAGTATTTT
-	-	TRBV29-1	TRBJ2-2	CSVVRGTGELFF	TGCAGCGTGGTCCGGGGGACAGGGGAGCTGTTTTTT
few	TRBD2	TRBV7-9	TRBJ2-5	CASSLVGLAGQETQYF	TGTGCCAGCAGCTTAGTCGGACTAGCGGGGCAAGAGACCCAGTACTTC
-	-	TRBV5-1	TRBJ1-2	CASSFMTDDGYTF	TGCGCCAGCAGCTTCATGACGGACGATGGCTACACCTTC
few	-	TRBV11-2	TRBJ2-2	CASSLDFGGELFF	TGTGCCAGCAGCTTAGATTTCGGCGGGGAGCTGTTTTTT
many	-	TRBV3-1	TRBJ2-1	CASSRGWGPEQFF	TGTGCCAGCAGCAGGGGTTGGGGCCCCGAGCAGTTCTTC
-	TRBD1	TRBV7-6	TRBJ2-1	CASSRPGGPQFF	TGTGCCAGCAGCCGGCCAGGGGGCCCTCAGTTCTTC
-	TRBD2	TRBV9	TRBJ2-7	CASSDTGGLEQYF	TGTGCCAGCAGTGATACGGGGGGGCTCGAGCAGTACTTC
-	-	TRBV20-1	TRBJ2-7	CSASSLREQYF	TGCAGTGCTAGTTCGTTGAGAGAGCAGTACTTC
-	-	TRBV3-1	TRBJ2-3	CASSQPLGGSHTQYF	TGTGCCAGCAGCCAACCCCTAGGTGGGAGCCATACGCAGTATTTT
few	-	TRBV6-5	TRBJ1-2	CASSYSEQSYGYTF	TGTGCCAGCAGTTACTCGGAGCAATCCTATGGCTACACCTTC
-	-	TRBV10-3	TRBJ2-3	CAISEAIADTQYF	TGTGCCATCAGTGAGGCAATAGCAGATACGCAGTATTTT
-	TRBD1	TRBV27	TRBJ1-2	CASSSLGQGRNYTF	TGTGCCAGCAGTTCCTTGGGACAGGGGAGAAACTACACCTTC
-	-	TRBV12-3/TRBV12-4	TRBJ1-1	CASSLALRYEAFF	TGTGCCAGCAGTTTAGCTCTCAGATATGAAGCTTTCTTT
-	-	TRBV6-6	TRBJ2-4	CASSPREAKNIQYF	TGTGCCAGCAGCCCGAGAGAGGCCAAAAACATTCAGTACTTC
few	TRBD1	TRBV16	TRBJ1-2	CASSQSRQGSNYGYTF	TGTGCCAGCAGCCAATCTCGACAGGGGAGTAACTATGGCTACACCTTC
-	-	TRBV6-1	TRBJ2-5	CASRQIQETQYF	TGTGCCAGCAGACAGATCCAAGAGACCCAGTACTTC
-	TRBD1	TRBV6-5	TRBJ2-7	CASSYQGATYEQYF	TGTGCCAGCAGTTACCAGGGGGCGACGTACGAGCAGTACTTC
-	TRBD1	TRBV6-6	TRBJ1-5	CASSSGGDSNQPQHF	TGTGCCAGCAGTTCAGGGGGGGATAGCAATCAGCCCCAGCATTTT
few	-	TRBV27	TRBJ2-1	CASSLGGEYIDEQFF	TGTGCCAGCAGTTTAGGGGGCGAGTATATCGATGAGCAGTTCTTC
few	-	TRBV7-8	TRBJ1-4	CASSLYDDGGIGNEKLFF	TGTGCCAGCAGCTTATATGACGACGGGGGAATTGGTAATGAAAAACTGTTTTTT
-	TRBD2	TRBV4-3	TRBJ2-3	CASSQPRPGGGDTQYF	TGCGCCAGCAGCCAACCCCGGCCTGGGGGAGGGGATACGCAGTATTTT
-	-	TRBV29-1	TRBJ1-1	CSVWREGNTEAFF	TGCAGCGTTTGGCGGGAGGGAAACACTGAAGCTTTCTTT
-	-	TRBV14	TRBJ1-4	CASSQEVGRAGEKLFF	TGTGCCAGCAGCCAAGAGGTCGGCAGGGCGGGTGAAAAACTGTTTTTT
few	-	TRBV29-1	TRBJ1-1	CSVKTGGTEAFF	TGCAGCGTTAAAACGGGGGGCACTGAAGCTTTCTTT
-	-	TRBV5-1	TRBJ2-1	CASLPTTGFSYNEQFF	TGCGCCAGCTTACCTACAACAGGGTTCTCCTACAATGAGCAGTTCTTC
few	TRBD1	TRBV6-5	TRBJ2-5	CASRDRGQTQYF	TGTGCCAGCAGGGACAGGGGGCAGACCCAGTACTTC
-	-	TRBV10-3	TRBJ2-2	CAISARTTGELFF	TGTGCCATCAGTGCCAGGACGACCGGGGAGCTGTTTTTT
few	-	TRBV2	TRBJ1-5	CARSTGPSQPQHF	TGTGCCAGAAGTACAGGGCCGAGCCAGCCCCAGCATTTT
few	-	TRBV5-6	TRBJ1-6	CASSLGIGPLHF	TGTGCCAGCAGCTTGGGTATCGGGCCCCTCCACTTT
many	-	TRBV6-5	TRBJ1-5	CASSYSSVQPQHF	TGTGCCAGCAGTTACTCGTCTGTTCAGCCCCAGCATTTT
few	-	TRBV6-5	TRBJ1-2	CASSSGRYFEGYTF	TGTGCCAGCAGTTCGGGCCGATACTTCGAGGGCTACACCTTC
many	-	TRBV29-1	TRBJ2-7	CSVEYGTYEQYF	TGCAGCGTTGAATACGGGACCTACGAGCAGTACTTC
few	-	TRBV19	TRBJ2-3	CASSIGGVADTQYF	TGTGCCAGTAGTATAGGAGGGGTTGCAGATACGCAGTATTTT